What follows is one TCR beta chain and its context. Source study methods: Researchers report that nucleated cell counts were estimated from reference gene primer amplification. Only in-frame clones appear in the TCRdb table, and some are missing; sequencing was by immunoSEQ multiplex PCR. V, J and clone size reflect that table, while D and trimming were determined from the DNA. This sample has 100,000 or so clones, with roughly 86% found just once. This sample was included in a study of blood T cell repertoires in COVID-19. On the study more broadly: Samples representing acute and convalescent COVID-19 were sourced from the United States, Italy and Spain. T cells, B-cell-depleted T cells, or PBMCs supplied cDNA or gDNA.

The V segment lost 5 bases and the J segment 3 bases; nucleotides outside the gene matches: 8. Germline V lookup: CDR1 MDHEN, CDR2 SYDVKM. The CDR3 covers 17 residues. The source is a woman in her sixties with acute or convalescent COVID-19. V usage is TRBV28 and J usage is TRBJ2-2; TRBD2 agrees at 11 bases. Input material: peripheral blood. The CDR3 region has the DNA TGTGCCAGCAGTCTGCCGGGACTAGCGGATCACACCGGGGAGCTGTTTTTT. It codes for CASSLPGLADHTGELFF.